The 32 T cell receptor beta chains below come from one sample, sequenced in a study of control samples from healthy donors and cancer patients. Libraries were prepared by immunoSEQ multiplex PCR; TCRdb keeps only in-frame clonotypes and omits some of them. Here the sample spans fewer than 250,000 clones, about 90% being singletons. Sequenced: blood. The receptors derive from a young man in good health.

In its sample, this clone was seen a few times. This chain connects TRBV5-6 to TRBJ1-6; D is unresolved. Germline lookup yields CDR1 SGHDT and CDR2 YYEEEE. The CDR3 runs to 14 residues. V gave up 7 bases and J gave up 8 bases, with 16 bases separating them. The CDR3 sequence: CASRTSNGDSPLHF. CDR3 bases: TGTGCCAGCCGCACGTCTAACGGAGATTCACCCCTCCACTTT.

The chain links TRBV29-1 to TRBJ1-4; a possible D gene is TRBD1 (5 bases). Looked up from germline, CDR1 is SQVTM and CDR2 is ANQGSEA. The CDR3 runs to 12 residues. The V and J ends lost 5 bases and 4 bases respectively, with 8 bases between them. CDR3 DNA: TGCAGCGTTTCGGGGCTTAATGAAAAACTGTTTTTT. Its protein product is CSVSGLNEKLFF.

CDR3 DNA sequence: TGTGCCAGCAGCCACAGGGACTATGGCTACACCTTC. It yields the protein CASSHRDYGYTF. The chain has TRBV3-1 (or the pseudogene TRBV3-2) and TRBJ1-2, with D possibly TRBD1 on 5 matching bases. Trimming removed 3 bases at V and 3 bases at J, with 5 bases between. CDR1 LGHDT and CDR2 YNNKEL come from the germline V gene (reference sequence). The CDR3 has 12 amino acids.

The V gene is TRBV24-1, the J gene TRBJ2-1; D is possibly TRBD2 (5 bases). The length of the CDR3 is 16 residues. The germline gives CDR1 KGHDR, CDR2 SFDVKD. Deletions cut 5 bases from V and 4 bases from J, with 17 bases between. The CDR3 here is CATSGDVAGSYNEQFF. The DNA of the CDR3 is TGTGCCACCAGTGGCGACGTGGCGGGCTCTTACAATGAGCAGTTCTTC.

The CDR3 sequence is CASSYEGVDQPQHF. In DNA, the CDR3 is TGTGCCAGCAGTTACGAGGGGGTGGATCAGCCCCAGCATTTT. The chain couples TRBV6-5 to TRBJ1-5; possible D gene TRBD1, 6 bases. Deletions cut 2 bases from V and 5 bases from J, with 10 bases between. From germline, CDR1 is MNHEY and CDR2 SVGAGI. The CDR3 extends over 14 amino acids.

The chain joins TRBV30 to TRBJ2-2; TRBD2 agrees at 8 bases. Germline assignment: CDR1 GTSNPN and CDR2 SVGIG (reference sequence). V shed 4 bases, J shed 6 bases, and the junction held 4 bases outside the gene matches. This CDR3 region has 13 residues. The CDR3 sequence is CAWNTGGPGELFF. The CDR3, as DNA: TGTGCCTGGAATACGGGGGGGCCCGGGGAGCTGTTTTTT.

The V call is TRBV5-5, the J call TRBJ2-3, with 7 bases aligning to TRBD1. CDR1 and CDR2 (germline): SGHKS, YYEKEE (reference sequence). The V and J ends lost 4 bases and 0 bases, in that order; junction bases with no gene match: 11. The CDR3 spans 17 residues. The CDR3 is CASSLRYRGTSTDTQYF. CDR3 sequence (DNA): TGTGCCAGCAGCCTTCGGTACAGGGGTACTAGCACAGATACGCAGTATTTT.

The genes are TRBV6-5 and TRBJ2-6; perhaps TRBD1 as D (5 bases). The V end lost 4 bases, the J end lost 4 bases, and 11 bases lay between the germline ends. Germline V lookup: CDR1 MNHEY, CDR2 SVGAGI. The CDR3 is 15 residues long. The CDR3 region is CASSSQGAGANVLTF. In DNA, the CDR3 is TGTGCCAGCAGTTCGCAAGGGGCCGGGGCCAACGTCCTGACTTTC.

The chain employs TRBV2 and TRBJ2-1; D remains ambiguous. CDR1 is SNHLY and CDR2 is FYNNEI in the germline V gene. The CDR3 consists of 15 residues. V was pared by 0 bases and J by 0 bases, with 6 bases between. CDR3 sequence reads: CASSEAARSYNEQFF. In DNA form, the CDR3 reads TGTGCCAGCAGTGAAGCCGCCCGCTCCTACAATGAGCAGTTCTTC.

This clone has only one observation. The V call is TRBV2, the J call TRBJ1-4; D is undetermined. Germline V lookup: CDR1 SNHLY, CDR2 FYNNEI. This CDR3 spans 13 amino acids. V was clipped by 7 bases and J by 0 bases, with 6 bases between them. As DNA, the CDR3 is TGTGCCAGCATAGGGACAACTAATGAAAAACTGTTTTTT. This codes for CASIGTTNEKLFF. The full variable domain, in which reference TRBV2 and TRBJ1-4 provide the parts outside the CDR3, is EPEVTQTPSHQVTQMGQEVILRCVPISNHLYFYWYRQILGQKVEFLVSFYNNEISEKSEIFDDQFSVERPDGSNFTLKIRSTKLEDSAMYFCASIGTTNEKLFFGSGTQLSVL.

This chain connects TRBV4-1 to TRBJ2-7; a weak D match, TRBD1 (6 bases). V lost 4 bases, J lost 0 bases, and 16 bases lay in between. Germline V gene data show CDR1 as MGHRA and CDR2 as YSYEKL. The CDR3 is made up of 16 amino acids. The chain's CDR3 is CASSRGWGPSSYEQYF. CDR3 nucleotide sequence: TGCGCCAGCAGCCGCGGTTGGGGGCCGAGCTCCTACGAGCAGTACTTC.

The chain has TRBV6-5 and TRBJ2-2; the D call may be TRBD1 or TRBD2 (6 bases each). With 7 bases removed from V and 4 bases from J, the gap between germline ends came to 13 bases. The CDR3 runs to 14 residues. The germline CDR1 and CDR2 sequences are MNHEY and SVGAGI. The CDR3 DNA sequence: TGTGCCAGCATTCCGGGGGCAATCACCGGGGAGCTGTTTTTT. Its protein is CASIPGAITGELFF.

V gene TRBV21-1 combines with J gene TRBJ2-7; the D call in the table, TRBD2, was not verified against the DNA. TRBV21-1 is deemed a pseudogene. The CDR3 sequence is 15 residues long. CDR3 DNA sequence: TGTGCCAGCAGCAAAATGGCCGGAGAGATTTACGAGCAGTACTTC. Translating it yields CASSKMAGEIYEQYF.

CDR3 in amino acids: CASSPRDEQYF. CDR3 nucleotides: TGTGCCAGCTCACCTCGGGACGAGCAGTACTTC. This chain joins TRBV18 and TRBJ2-7; D gene uncertain. The CDR3 spans 11 residues. Between the trimmed V and J ends, which lost 3 bases and 5 bases, there was a span of 5 bases. The germline CDR1 and CDR2 sequences are KGHSH and LQKENI.

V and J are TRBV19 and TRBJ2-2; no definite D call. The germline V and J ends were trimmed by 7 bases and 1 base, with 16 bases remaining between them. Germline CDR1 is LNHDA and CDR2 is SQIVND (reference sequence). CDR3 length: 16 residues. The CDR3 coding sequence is TGTGCCAGTACCGAAGGTGGCAGGCTGAACACCGGGGAGCTGTTTTTT. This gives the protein CASTEGGRLNTGELFF.

In DNA, the CDR3 is TGTGCCAGCAGCAAGACGGGACTAGGGGCCCCAAATGAGCAGTTCTTC. It specifies CASSKTGLGAPNEQFF. This chain joins TRBV9 and TRBJ2-1; 8 bases line up with TRBD2. The CDR3 sequence is 16 residues long. The germline gives CDR1 SGDLS, CDR2 YYNGEE. Trimming took 4 bases from V and 7 from J; bases not matched to a gene: 13. The full variable domain, its missing parts supplied by reference TRBV9 and TRBJ2-1, is DSGVTQTPKHLITATGQRVTLRCSPRSGDLSVYWYQQSLDQGLQFLIQYYNGEERAKGNILERFSAQQFPDLHSELNLSSLELGDSALYFCASSKTGLGAPNEQFFGPGTRLTVL.

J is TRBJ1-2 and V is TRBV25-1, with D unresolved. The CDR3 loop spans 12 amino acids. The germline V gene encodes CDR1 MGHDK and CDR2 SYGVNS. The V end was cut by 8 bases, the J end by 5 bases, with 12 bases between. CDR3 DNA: TGTGCCAGCTCGGGAAACTCGTATGGCTACACCTTC. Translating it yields CASSGNSYGYTF.

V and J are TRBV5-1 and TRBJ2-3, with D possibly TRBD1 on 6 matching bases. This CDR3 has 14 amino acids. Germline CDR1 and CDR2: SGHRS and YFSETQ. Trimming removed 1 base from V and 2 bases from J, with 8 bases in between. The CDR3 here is CASSLRQDTDTQYF. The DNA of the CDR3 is TGCGCCAGCAGCTTGAGACAGGACACAGATACGCAGTATTTT.

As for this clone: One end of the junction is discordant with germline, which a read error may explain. Here the CDR3 DNA reads TGCGCCAGCAGTGAGTACGGGGAACCGGTCTTC. It codes for CASSEYGEPVF. The chain combines TRBV10-2 with TRBJ2-1, with a weak D call TRBD2 (5 bases). Germline CDR1 and CDR2: WSHSY and SAAADI. The CDR3 length is 11 residues.

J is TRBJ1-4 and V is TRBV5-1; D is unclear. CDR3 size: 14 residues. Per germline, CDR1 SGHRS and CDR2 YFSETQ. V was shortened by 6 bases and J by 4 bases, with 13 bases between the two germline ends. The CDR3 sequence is CASKPGSINEKLFF. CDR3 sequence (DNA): TGCGCCAGCAAACCGGGATCCATTAATGAAAAACTGTTTTTT.

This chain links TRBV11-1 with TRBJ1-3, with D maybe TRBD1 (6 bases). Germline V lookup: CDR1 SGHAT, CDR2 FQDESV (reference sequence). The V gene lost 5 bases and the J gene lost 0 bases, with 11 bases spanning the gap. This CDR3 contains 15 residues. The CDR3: CASSVTGDSGNTIYF. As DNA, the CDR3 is TGTGCCAGCAGCGTGACAGGTGACTCTGGAAACACCATATATTTT. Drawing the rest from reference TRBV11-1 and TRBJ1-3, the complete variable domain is EAEVAQSPRYKITEKSQAVAFWCDPISGHATLYWYRQILGQGPELLVQFQDESVVDDSQLPKDRFSAERLKGVDSTLKIQPAELGDSAMYLCASSVTGDSGNTIYFGEGSWLTVV.

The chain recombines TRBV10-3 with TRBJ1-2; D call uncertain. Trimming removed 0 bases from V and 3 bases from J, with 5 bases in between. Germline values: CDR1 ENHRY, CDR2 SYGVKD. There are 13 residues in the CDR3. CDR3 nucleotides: TGTGCCATCAGTGAGTCGAATTACTATGGCTACACCTTC. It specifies CAISESNYYGYTF.

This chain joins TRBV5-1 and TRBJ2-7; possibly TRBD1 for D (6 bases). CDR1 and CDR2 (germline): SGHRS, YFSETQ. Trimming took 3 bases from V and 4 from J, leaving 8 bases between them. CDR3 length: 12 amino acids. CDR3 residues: CASSWQGYEQYF. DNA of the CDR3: TGCGCCAGCAGCTGGCAGGGGTACGAGCAGTACTTC.

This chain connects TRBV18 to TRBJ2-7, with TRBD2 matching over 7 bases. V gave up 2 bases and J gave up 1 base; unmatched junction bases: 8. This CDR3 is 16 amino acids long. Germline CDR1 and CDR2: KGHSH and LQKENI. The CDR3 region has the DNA TGTGCCAGCTCACCAACGTTTGGGGGGGATTCCTACGAGCAGTACTTC. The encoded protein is CASSPTFGGDSYEQYF.

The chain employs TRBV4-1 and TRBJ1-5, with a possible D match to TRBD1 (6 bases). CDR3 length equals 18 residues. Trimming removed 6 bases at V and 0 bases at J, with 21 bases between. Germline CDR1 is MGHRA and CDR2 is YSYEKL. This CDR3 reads CASSQPMTGPYSNQPQHF. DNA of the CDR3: TGCGCCAGCAGTCAGCCAATGACAGGACCTTATAGCAATCAGCCCCAGCATTTT.

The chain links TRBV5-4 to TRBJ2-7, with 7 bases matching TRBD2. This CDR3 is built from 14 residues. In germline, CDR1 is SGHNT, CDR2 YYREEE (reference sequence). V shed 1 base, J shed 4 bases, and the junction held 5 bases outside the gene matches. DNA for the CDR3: TGTGCCAGCAGCTTGAGCGGGGCGTCGTACGAGCAGTACTTC. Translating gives CASSLSGASYEQYF.

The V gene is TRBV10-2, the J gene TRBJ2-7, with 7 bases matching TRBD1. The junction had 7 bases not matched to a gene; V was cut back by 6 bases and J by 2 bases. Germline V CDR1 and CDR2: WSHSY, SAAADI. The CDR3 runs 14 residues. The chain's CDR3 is CASRAPGQTYEQYF. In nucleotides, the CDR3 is TGCGCCAGCAGGGCACCGGGACAGACCTACGAGCAGTACTTC.

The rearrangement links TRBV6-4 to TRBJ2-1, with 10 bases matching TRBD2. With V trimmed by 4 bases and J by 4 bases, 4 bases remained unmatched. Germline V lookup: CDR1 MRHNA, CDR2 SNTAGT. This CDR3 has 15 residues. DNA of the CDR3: TGTGCCAGCAGTGCCCAGCGGGGGGGTTACAATGAGCAGTTCTTC. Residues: CASSAQRGGYNEQFF.

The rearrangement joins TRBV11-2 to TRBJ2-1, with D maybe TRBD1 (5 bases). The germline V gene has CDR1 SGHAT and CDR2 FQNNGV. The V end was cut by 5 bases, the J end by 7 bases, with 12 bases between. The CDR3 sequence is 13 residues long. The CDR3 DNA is TGTGCCAGCAGCCTCGACAGTTTAAATGAGCAGTTCTTC. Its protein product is CASSLDSLNEQFF.

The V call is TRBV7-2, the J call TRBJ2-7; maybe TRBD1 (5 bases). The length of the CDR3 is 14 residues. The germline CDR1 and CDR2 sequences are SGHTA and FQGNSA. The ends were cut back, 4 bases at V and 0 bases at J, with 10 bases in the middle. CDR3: CASSSQVSSYEQYF. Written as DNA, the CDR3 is TGTGCCAGCAGCTCACAGGTGAGCTCCTACGAGCAGTACTTC.

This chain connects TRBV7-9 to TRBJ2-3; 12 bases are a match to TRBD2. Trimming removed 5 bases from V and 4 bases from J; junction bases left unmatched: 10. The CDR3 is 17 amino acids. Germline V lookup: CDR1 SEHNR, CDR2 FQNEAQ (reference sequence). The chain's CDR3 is CASSPPSGGASADTQYF. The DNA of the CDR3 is TGTGCCAGCAGCCCACCTAGCGGGGGGGCCAGTGCAGATACGCAGTATTTT. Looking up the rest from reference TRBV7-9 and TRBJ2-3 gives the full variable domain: DTGVSQNPRHKITKRGQNVTFRCDPISEHNRLYWYRQTLGQGPEFLTYFQNEAQLEKSRLLSDRFSAERPKGSFSTLEIQRTEQGDSAMYLCASSPPSGGASADTQYFGPGTRLTVL.

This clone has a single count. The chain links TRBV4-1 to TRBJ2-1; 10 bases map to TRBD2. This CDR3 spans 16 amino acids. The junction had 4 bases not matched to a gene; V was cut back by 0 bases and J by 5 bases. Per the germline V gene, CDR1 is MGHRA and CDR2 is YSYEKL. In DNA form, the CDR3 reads TGCGCCAGCAGCCAAGAAGCAGCGGGGGGGCACAATGAGCAGTTCTTC. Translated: CASSQEAAGGHNEQFF.